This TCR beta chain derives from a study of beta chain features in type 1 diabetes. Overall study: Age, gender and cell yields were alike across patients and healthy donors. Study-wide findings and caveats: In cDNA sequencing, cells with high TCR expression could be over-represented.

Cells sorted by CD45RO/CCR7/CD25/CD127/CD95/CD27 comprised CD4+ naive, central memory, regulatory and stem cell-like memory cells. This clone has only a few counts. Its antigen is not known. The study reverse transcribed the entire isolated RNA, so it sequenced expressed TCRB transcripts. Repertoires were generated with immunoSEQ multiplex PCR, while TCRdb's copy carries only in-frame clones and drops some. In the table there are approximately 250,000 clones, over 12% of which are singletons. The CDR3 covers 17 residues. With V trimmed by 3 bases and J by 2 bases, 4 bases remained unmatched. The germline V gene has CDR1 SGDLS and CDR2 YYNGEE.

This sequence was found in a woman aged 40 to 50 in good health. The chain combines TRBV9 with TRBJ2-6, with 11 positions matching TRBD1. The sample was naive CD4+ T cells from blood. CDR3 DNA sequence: TGTGCCAGCAGCGAGGGACAGGGGGTAGCTGGGGCCAACGTCCTGACTTTC. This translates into CASSEGQGVAGANVLTF.